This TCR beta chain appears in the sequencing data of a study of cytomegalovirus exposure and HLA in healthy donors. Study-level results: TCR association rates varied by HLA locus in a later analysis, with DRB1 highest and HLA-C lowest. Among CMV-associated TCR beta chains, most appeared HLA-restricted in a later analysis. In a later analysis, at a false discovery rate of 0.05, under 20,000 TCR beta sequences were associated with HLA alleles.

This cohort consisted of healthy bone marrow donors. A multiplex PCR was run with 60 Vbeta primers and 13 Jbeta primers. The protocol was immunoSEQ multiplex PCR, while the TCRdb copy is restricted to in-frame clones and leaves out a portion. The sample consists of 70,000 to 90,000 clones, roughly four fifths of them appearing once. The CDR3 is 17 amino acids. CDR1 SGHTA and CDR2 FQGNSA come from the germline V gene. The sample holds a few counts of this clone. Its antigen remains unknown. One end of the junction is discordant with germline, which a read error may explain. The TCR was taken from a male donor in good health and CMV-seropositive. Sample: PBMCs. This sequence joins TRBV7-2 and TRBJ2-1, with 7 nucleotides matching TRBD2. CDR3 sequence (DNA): TGTGCCAGCAGTCACCGCACGGGGGGACTCTCCAACAATGAGCAGTTCTTC. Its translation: CASSHRTGGLSNNEQFF.